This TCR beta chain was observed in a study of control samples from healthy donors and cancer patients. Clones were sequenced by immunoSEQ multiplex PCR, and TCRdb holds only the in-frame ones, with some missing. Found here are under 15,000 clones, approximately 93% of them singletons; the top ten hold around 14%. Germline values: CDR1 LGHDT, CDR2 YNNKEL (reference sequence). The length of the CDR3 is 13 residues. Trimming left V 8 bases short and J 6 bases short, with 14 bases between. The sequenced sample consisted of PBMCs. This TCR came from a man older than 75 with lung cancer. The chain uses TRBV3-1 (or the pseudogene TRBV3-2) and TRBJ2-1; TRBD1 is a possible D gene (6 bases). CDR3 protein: CASSRGIGNEQFF. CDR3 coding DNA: TGTGCCAGCTCGAGGGGGATTGGCAATGAGCAGTTCTTC.